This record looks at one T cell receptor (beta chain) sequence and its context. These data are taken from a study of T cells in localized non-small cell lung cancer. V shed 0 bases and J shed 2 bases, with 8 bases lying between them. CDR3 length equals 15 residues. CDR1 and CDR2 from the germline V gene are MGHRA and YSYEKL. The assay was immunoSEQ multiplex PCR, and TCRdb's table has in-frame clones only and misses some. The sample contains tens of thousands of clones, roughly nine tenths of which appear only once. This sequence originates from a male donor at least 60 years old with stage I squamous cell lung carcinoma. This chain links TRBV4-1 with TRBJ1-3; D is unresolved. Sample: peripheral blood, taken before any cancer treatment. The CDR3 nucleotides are TGCGCCAGCAGCCAAGATGTGACGCCTGGAAACACCATATATTTT. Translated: CASSQDVTPGNTIYF.